This T cell receptor beta chain was sequenced for a study of blood T cell repertoires in COVID-19. Study-level background: The United States, Italy and Spain were the sources of the acute and convalescent COVID-19 samples. PBMCs, B-cell-depleted T cells, or T cells were the source of the cDNA or gDNA that made up the material.

Trimming removed 4 bases from V and 5 bases from J; junction bases left unmatched: 9. Germline-derived CDR1 and CDR2 are MNHEY and SVGEGT. The CDR3 is 15 residues long. Study processing details: By means of reference gene primer amplification, nucleated cell counts were estimated. Data came from immunoSEQ multiplex PCR; TCRdb stores just in-frame clones and leaves some out. The V and J calls and clone size are taken from that table; D and trimming were inferred from the DNA. This table holds around 400,000 clones, roughly 88% found once. Cohort placement rested on clinical history that participants reported themselves.

Sequencing was performed on PBMCs or T cells enriched from blood (not recorded which). V usage is TRBV6-2 or TRBV6-3 and J usage is TRBJ1-1; 8 nucleotides agree with TRBD1. This TCR came from a woman younger than 35 who had been exposed to COVID-19. CDR3 loop: CASSFNTGGRTEAFF. The CDR3 region has the DNA TGTGCCAGCAGTTTTAATACAGGGGGGAGGACTGAAGCTTTCTTT.